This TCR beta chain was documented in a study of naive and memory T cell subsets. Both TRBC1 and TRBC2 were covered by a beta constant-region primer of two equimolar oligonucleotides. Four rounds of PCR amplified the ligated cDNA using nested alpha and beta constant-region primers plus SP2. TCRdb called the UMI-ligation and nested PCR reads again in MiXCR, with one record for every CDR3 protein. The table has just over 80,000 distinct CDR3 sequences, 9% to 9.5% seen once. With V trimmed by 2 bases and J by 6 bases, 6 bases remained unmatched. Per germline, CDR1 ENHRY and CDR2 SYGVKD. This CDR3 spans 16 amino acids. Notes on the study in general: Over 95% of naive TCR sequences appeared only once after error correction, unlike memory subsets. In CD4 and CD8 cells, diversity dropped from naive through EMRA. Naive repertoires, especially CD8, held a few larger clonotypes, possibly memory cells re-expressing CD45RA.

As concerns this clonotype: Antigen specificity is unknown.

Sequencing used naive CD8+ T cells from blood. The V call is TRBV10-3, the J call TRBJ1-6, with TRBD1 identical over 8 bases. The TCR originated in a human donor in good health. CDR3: CAISEPGQGRNSPLHF. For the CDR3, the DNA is TGTGCCATCAGTGAGCCAGGACAGGGCCGTAATTCACCCCTCCACTTT.